Below are 22 T cell receptor beta chains sequenced from a single sample in a study of blood T cell repertoires in COVID-19. Profiled with immunoSEQ multiplex PCR; TCRdb holds only in-frame clones, not every one. Found here are 300,000 to 400,000 clones, around 87% of them singletons; the top ten hold 7.8%. The material sequenced was peripheral blood. The receptors stem from a woman aged 45-60 years who had recovered from COVID-19.

The chain joins TRBV10-3 to TRBJ2-7; D is unresolved. Per germline, CDR1 ENHRY and CDR2 SYGVKD. CDR3 length: 13 amino acids. V lost 3 bases, J lost 2 bases, and 8 bases lay in between. The CDR3 spells CAISDPSAYEQYF. CDR3 nucleotide sequence: TGTGCCATCAGTGACCCCTCCGCCTACGAGCAGTACTTC.

The genes are TRBV5-4 and TRBJ2-1, with D possibly matching TRBD2 (6 bases). V was cut by 4 bases and J by 7 bases, with 18 bases left in between. Germline values: CDR1 SGHNT, CDR2 YYREEE (reference sequence). The CDR3 runs 15 residues. The CDR3 protein is CASSRPYLAPNEQFF. The DNA of the CDR3 is TGTGCCAGCAGCCGTCCGTATCTAGCGCCTAATGAGCAGTTCTTC.

V and J are TRBV10-3 and TRBJ1-1; TRBD1 aligns across 7 bases. Trimming at V came to 4 bases and at J to 0 bases, leaving 2 bases not matched to a gene. This CDR3 contains 14 residues. Germline V lookup: CDR1 ENHRY, CDR2 SYGVKD. The CDR3 sequence is CAISGGQMNTEAFF. CDR3 DNA: TGTGCCATCAGTGGGGGACAGATGAACACTGAAGCTTTCTTT.

V is TRBV5-1 and J is TRBJ2-5; a possible D gene is TRBD1 (5 bases). CDR1 is SGHRS and CDR2 is YFSETQ in the germline V gene. The CDR3 consists of 14 residues. The V end was cut by 2 bases, the J end by 3 bases, with 11 bases between. CDR3 DNA sequence: TGCGCCAGCAGCTTAGGGGTCGTAGAAGAGACCCAGTACTTC. This codes for CASSLGVVEETQYF.

This chain uses TRBV7-8 with TRBJ1-2; maybe TRBD1 (6 bases). Trimming pared 3 bases from V and 2 bases from J, leaving 13 bases between. The CDR3 has 15 residues. The germline gives CDR1 SGHVS, CDR2 FQNEAQ. The CDR3 is CASSFKAGANYGYTF. The CDR3 nucleotides read TGTGCCAGCAGCTTCAAAGCAGGGGCGAACTATGGCTACACCTTC.

This chain uses TRBV18 with TRBJ2-2; 8 bases are shared with TRBD2. Germline assignment: CDR1 KGHSH and CDR2 LQKENI. This CDR3 is built from 15 residues. V lost 0 bases and J lost 7; bases outside the gene matches: 4. CDR3 region: CASSPPGLVGGELFF. For the CDR3, the DNA is TGTGCCAGCTCACCACCGGGACTAGTTGGCGGGGAGCTGTTTTTT.

This rearrangement joins TRBV12-3 or TRBV12-4 to TRBJ1-2; D gene ambiguous. The V end lost 5 bases, the J end lost 5 bases, and 12 bases lay between the germline ends. The CDR3 loop spans 13 amino acids. CDR3 in amino acids: CASSLLSGYGYTF. DNA of the CDR3: TGTGCCAGCAGTCTTCTAAGCGGTTATGGCTACACCTTC.

This clone appeared a few times. The chain carries TRBV30 and TRBJ1-1; 7 bases match TRBD1. This CDR3 region has 14 residues. Losses at the gene ends were 4 bases for V and 7 bases for J; bases not matched to a gene: 12. CDR1 is GTSNPN and CDR2 is SVGIG in the germline V gene (reference sequence). In nucleotides, the CDR3 is TGTGCCTGGAACCGGTCCCCCGACAGGGATGAAGCTTTCTTT. It translates to CAWNRSPDRDEAFF.

This rearrangement joins TRBV7-8 to TRBJ2-1, with D maybe TRBD1 (5 bases). The V end lost 4 bases, the J end lost 3 bases, and 13 bases lay between the germline ends. The CDR3 is 15 residues long. Germline V gives CDR1 SGHVS, CDR2 FQNEAQ. CDR3 residues: CASSSRRQNYNEQFF. The CDR3 nucleotides are TGTGCCAGCAGCTCTCGGAGACAGAACTACAATGAGCAGTTCTTC.

This chain uses TRBV7-6 with TRBJ1-1; TRBD1 might be the D (5 bases). Looked up from germline, CDR1 is SGHVS and CDR2 is FNYEAQ. The CDR3 is 18 amino acids. The ends were cut back, 0 bases at V and 0 bases at J, with 17 bases in the middle. CDR3 nucleotide sequence: TGTGCCAGCAGCTTAGCAGCAGGAGGGGCGGGAATGAACACTGAAGCTTTCTTT. It encodes CASSLAAGGAGMNTEAFF.

The chain joins TRBV28 to TRBJ2-7, with 9 positions matching TRBD1. Trimming took 10 bases from V and 5 from J; bases not matched to a gene: 21. Germline lookup yields CDR1 MDHEN and CDR2 SYDVKM. The CDR3 is 17 residues long. CDR3 sequence: CANPSVRDRDIINEQYF. Here the CDR3 DNA reads TGTGCCAACCCGAGCGTCCGGGACAGGGACATTATTAACGAGCAGTACTTC.

This clone came up once. V usage is TRBV6-5 and J usage is TRBJ1-2, with a tentative D call TRBD1 (6 bases). Germline V gene sequence: CDR1 MNHEY, CDR2 SVGAGI. The CDR3 totals 12 residues. With 5 bases removed from V and 8 bases from J, the gap between germline ends came to 12 bases. The CDR3 reads CASSPRGWGYTF. CDR3 coding DNA: TGTGCCAGCAGTCCCAGGGGTTGGGGCTACACCTTC.

V gene TRBV7-9 combines with J gene TRBJ1-1, with 9 bases aligning to TRBD1. This CDR3 contains 15 residues. CDR1 is SEHNR and CDR2 is FQNEAQ in the germline V gene (reference sequence). The junction had 9 bases not matched to a gene; V was cut back by 5 bases and J by 5 bases. The CDR3 region is CASSHIDRGSTEAFF. The CDR3 nucleotides are TGTGCCAGCAGCCATATAGACAGGGGGAGTACTGAAGCTTTCTTT.

This clone has a single count. J is TRBJ1-1 and V is TRBV7-9; perhaps TRBD1 as D (5 bases). V dropped 7 bases and J dropped 0 bases, with 12 bases sitting between them. The CDR3 runs 14 residues. Germline-derived CDR1 and CDR2 are SEHNR and FQNEAQ (reference sequence). For the CDR3, the DNA is TGTGCCAGCACCACCGGGACTATGAACACTGAAGCTTTCTTT. It encodes CASTTGTMNTEAFF.

This clone was detected only a few times. This same CDR3 is encoded by further DNA sequences in the sample. CDR3 amino acids: CASSRTGGGNQPQHF. The CDR3 nucleotides are TGTGCCAGCAGCCGGACAGGGGGTGGCAATCAGCCCCAGCATTTT. V gene TRBV6-2 or TRBV6-3 combines with J gene TRBJ1-5; 10 bases align to TRBD1. The J segment lost 2 bases and the V segment lost 6 bases, leaving 4 bases of the junction unmatched. Germline assignment: CDR1 MNHEY and CDR2 SVGEGT. The length of the CDR3 is 15 residues.

The chain couples TRBV7-8 to TRBJ2-2; possibly TRBD2 for D (6 bases). V lost 0 bases and J lost 3, with 8 bases in between. Germline values: CDR1 SGHVS, CDR2 FQNEAQ. This CDR3 comprises 15 residues. CDR3 sequence: CASSLAGGDTGELFF. The CDR3, as DNA: TGTGCCAGCAGCTTAGCGGGGGGAGACACCGGGGAGCTGTTTTTT.

The chain is built from TRBV27 and TRBJ2-1, with D possibly TRBD1 on 5 matching bases. The V gene lost 6 bases and the J gene lost 5 bases, with 17 bases spanning the gap. The CDR3 is made up of 15 amino acids. Germline V gene sequence: CDR1 MNHEY, CDR2 SMNVEV (reference sequence). CDR3 nucleotide sequence: TGTGCCAGCAGCGAATCAGGGTTACTGGACAATGAGCAGTTCTTC. It specifies CASSESGLLDNEQFF.

V gene TRBV19 combines with J gene TRBJ1-1; 7 bases are a match to TRBD1. The junction had 6 bases not matched to a gene; V was cut back by 7 bases and J by 1 base. CDR1 and CDR2 (germline): LNHDA, SQIVND (reference sequence). This CDR3 is built from 14 residues. CDR3 sequence reads: CASNHRDRNTEAFF. DNA of the CDR3: TGTGCCAGTAATCACCGGGACAGGAACACTGAAGCTTTCTTT.

The chain combines TRBV28 with TRBJ1-4, with D unclear. This CDR3 is 15 amino acids long. The ends were cut back, 4 bases at V and 3 bases at J, with 12 bases in the middle. Germline CDR1 is MDHEN and CDR2 is SYDVKM. Written as DNA, the CDR3 is TGTGCCAGCAGTTCGCGGCTAGCCCCTAATGAAAAACTGTTTTTT. This sequence encodes CASSSRLAPNEKLFF.

This sequence joins TRBV6-2 or TRBV6-3 and TRBJ1-2; 10 bases fit TRBD1. The CDR3 extends over 15 amino acids. V dropped 6 bases and J dropped 6; count of bases not matched to a gene: 10. Germline-derived CDR1 and CDR2 are MNHEY and SVGEGT. CDR3 amino acids: CASSLISGTGDGYTF. CDR3 DNA sequence: TGTGCCAGCAGCTTAATCTCCGGGACAGGGGATGGCTACACCTTC.

The rearrangement uses TRBV10-1 and TRBJ1-1; 7 positions agree with TRBD1. The V gene end was trimmed by 0 bases and the J gene end by 0 bases; junction bases not matched to a gene: 7. The germline gives CDR1 WNHNN, CDR2 SYGVQD (reference sequence). This CDR3 region has 17 residues. The CDR3 DNA follows: TGCGCCAGCAGTGAGTCTGCAGGGGGGTTGATGAACACTGAAGCTTTCTTT. Protein: CASSESAGGLMNTEAFF.

This sequence joins TRBV27 and TRBJ2-7, with 8 bases lining up with TRBD2. The germline gives CDR1 MNHEY, CDR2 SMNVEV (reference sequence). CDR3 size: 14 residues. The V gene end was trimmed by 5 bases and the J gene end by 6 bases; junction bases not matched to a gene: 9. This CDR3 reads CASSPGPGGFEQYF. The CDR3 nucleotides are TGTGCCAGCAGTCCGGGCCCGGGGGGGTTCGAGCAGTACTTC.